These 17 T cell receptor beta chains were all obtained from the same sample, sequenced in a study of T cells in Graves' hyperthyroidism and ophthalmopathy. Template material for amplifying TCR beta CDR3 regions consisted of RNA transcripts. Initially, a first-round RT-PCR of the TCR CDR3 employed the HTBI primer set. TCRdb analysed the multiplex PCR reads with MiXCR anew, one entry per CDR3 protein. This table holds about 270,000 distinct CDR3 sequences, over 20% found once. Material: blood. The receptors stem from a man aged 25-45 years with Graves' ophthalmopathy.

This clonotype was found a few times. CDR3 in amino acids: CASSRDPWEEQYF. Here the CDR3 DNA reads TGTGCCAGCAGCAGGGACCCTTGGGAGGAGCAGTACTTC. This chain links TRBV7-2 with TRBJ2-7; D may be TRBD1 or TRBD2 (5 bases each). The CDR3 covers 13 residues. With 5 bases removed from V and 7 bases from J, the gap between germline ends came to 15 bases. CDR1 SGHTA and CDR2 FQGNSA come from the germline V gene.

This clonotype was picked up a small number of times. This chain connects TRBV7-2 to TRBJ2-1; D is possibly TRBD2 (6 bases). CDR1 and CDR2 (germline): SGHTA, FQGNSA. The V and J ends lost 1 base and 8 bases respectively, with 9 bases between them. The CDR3 covers 13 residues. CDR3 nucleotides: TGTGCCAGCAGCTTAGGGAGGGACTATGAGCAGTTCTTC. Translating it yields CASSLGRDYEQFF.

This clonotype has just a few counts. The genes are TRBV12-3 or TRBV12-4 and TRBJ2-3, with TRBD2 as a possible D gene (6 bases). Trimming left V 2 bases short and J 5 bases short, with 14 bases between. The CDR3 contains 15 residues. CDR3 nucleotides: TGTGCCAGCAGTTTACGGGGACTCCACCGAGATACGCAGTATTTT. This translates into CASSLRGLHRDTQYF.

This chain joins TRBV5-1 and TRBJ1-6; D call uncertain. Germline V gene lookup returns CDR1 SGHRS and CDR2 YFSETQ. The CDR3 extends over 16 amino acids. The V gene lost 7 bases and the J gene lost 0 bases, with 14 bases spanning the gap. CDR3 loop: CASRFIQSSYNSPLHF. The CDR3 DNA reads TGCGCCAGCCGATTTATCCAGAGCTCCTATAATTCACCCCTCCACTTT.

This sequence joins TRBV5-6 and TRBJ2-7; TRBD1 agrees at 8 bases. Germline trimming cut 0 bases from V and 6 bases from J; bases unmatched to any gene: 8. The germline CDR1 and CDR2 sequences are SGHDT and YYEEEE. The CDR3 is 15 amino acids. CDR3 loop: CASSLGQGILGEQYF. DNA of the CDR3: TGTGCCAGCAGCTTGGGACAGGGGATTTTAGGCGAGCAGTACTTC.

This clonotype was detected many times. J is TRBJ1-2 and V is TRBV28, with TRBD1 matching over 12 bases. The V gene end was trimmed by 4 bases and the J gene end by 7 bases; junction bases not matched to a gene: 7. The germline gives CDR1 MDHEN, CDR2 SYDVKM. This CDR3 spans 15 amino acids. CDR3 sequence reads: CASSSAGTGGSGYTF. The CDR3 DNA follows: TGTGCCAGCAGTTCCGCCGGGACAGGGGGCTCTGGCTACACCTTC.

This clonotype was found many times. V and J are TRBV5-1 and TRBJ2-7; TRBD1 agrees at 8 bases. V was clipped by 3 bases and J by 5 bases; unmatched bases: 7. Per the germline V gene, CDR1 is SGHRS and CDR2 is YFSETQ. The CDR3 covers 14 residues. In DNA form, the CDR3 reads TGCGCCAGCAGCTCCGGCAGGGGGCTGAACGAGCAGTACTTC. Translated: CASSSGRGLNEQYF.

The chain joins TRBV12-3 or TRBV12-4 to TRBJ1-2, with TRBD1 matching 8 bases. The V and J ends lost 7 bases and 9 bases, in that order; junction bases with no gene match: 7. CDR3 length: 12 amino acids. CDR3 residues: CASNSDRASYTF. In nucleotides, the CDR3 is TGTGCCAGCAATTCGGACAGGGCAAGCTACACCTTC.

This clonotype has more than one count but fewer than ten. V is TRBV11-3 and J is TRBJ2-7; TRBD1 or TRBD2 may be the D gene (5 bases each). Per the germline V gene, CDR1 is SGHNT and CDR2 is YENEEA. V was trimmed by 5 bases and J by 3 bases, leaving 14 bases between them. The CDR3 totals 14 residues. DNA for the CDR3: TGTGCCAGCAGCCCAACCCCAGGGAGCTACGAGCAGTACTTC. The encoded protein is CASSPTPGSYEQYF. Together with reference TRBV11-3 and TRBJ2-7, the CDR3 gives the full variable domain: EAGVVQSPRYKIIEKKQPVAFWCNPISGHNTLYWYLQNLGQGPELLIRYENEEAVDDSQLPKDRFSAERLKGVDSTLKIQPAELGDSAVYLCASSPTPGSYEQYFGPGTRLTVT.

This clonotype was seen repeatedly, ten times or more. This chain links TRBV7-3 with TRBJ2-1; 12 positions match TRBD2. The V and J ends lost 5 bases and 0 bases, in that order; junction bases with no gene match: 2. This CDR3 spans 16 amino acids. Per germline, CDR1 SGHTA and CDR2 FQGTGA. CDR3 in amino acids: CASSPTSGSSYNEQFF. The CDR3 DNA reads TGTGCCAGCAGCCCGACTAGCGGGAGCTCCTACAATGAGCAGTTCTTC. The full variable domain, completed using reference TRBV7-3 and TRBJ2-1, is GAGVSQTPSNKVTEKGKYVELRCDPISGHTALYWYRQSLGQGPEFLIYFQGTGAADDSGLPNDRFFAVRPEGSVSTLKIQRTERGDSAVYLCASSPTSGSSYNEQFFGPGTRLTVL.

Here the CDR3 DNA reads TGCAGTGCTAGTCTACAGGGGGCTTGGAGTGATGAGCAGTTCTTC. Amino acid sequence: CSASLQGAWSDEQFF. The V call is TRBV20-1, the J call TRBJ2-1; 9 nucleotides match TRBD1. Trimming removed 3 bases from V and 8 bases from J; junction bases left unmatched: 11. In germline, CDR1 is DFQATT, CDR2 SNEGSKA (reference sequence). This CDR3 region has 15 residues.

As regards this clonotype: At one boundary the junction diverges from the germline segment, which might be a read error. The J gene is TRBJ2-1, the V gene TRBV9, with 8 bases aligning to TRBD2. The CDR3 loop spans 17 amino acids. The germline V gene has CDR1 SGDLS and CDR2 YYNGEE. CDR3 protein: CASSVFSGRATSNGQFF. For the CDR3, the DNA is TGTGCCAGCAGCGTCTTCTCCGGGAGGGCCACTAGCAATGGGCAGTTCTTC.

This clonotype appeared many times. The chain is built from TRBV3-1 and TRBJ1-3; D remains unclear. CDR3 size: 15 residues. CDR1 is LGHDT and CDR2 is YNNKEL in the germline V gene (reference sequence). Trimming removed 2 bases from V and 0 bases from J, with 8 bases in between. CDR3 region: CASSQSSSSGNTIYF. The CDR3 DNA reads TGTGCCAGCAGCCAATCCAGTTCCTCTGGAAACACCATATATTTT.

This clonotype was observed a few times. The gene calls are TRBV12-3 or TRBV12-4 and TRBJ1-1, with a weak D call TRBD1 (5 bases). V was pared by 7 bases and J by 1 base, with 13 bases between. The length of the CDR3 is 14 residues. This CDR3 reads CASTPRGGNTEAFF. The CDR3 DNA reads as TGTGCCAGCACCCCTCGCGGGGGGAACACTGAAGCTTTCTTT.

For this clonotype: Because the CDR3 is missing its conserved closing phenylalanine or tryptophan, this is likely a read error. This chain links TRBV30 with TRBJ2-3, with a tentative D call TRBD1 (5 bases). The V gene lost 2 bases and the J gene lost 4 bases, with 13 bases spanning the gap. Germline lookup yields CDR1 GTSNPN and CDR2 SVGIG (reference sequence). The CDR3 sequence is 14 residues long. For the CDR3, the DNA is TGTGCCTGGAGTTTTACAGGAGACCCAGATACGCAGTATCTT. Its protein is CAWSFTGDPDTQYL.

In its sample, this clonotype was seen a few times. One base away lies a much larger clone, so this may be a sequencing read error. This chain links TRBV20-1 with TRBJ2-3; 8 bases align to TRBD2. The CDR3 has 15 residues. CDR1 and CDR2 from the germline V gene are DFQATT and SNEGSKA (reference sequence). CDR3 bases: TGCAGTGCTCCCCGACTAGCGTCAAGCACAGATACGCAGTGTTTT. Its protein is CSAPRLASSTDTQCF.

This sequence joins TRBV15 and TRBJ2-1; weak D call: TRBD2 (5 bases). Germline CDR1 reads LNHNV; CDR2 reads YYDKDF (reference sequence). CDR3 length equals 17 residues. V lost 2 bases and J lost 0, with 14 bases in between. CDR3 sequence reads: CATSRSRTLVSYNEQFF. The CDR3 DNA is TGTGCCACCAGCAGATCTCGGACTTTGGTCTCCTACAATGAGCAGTTCTTC.